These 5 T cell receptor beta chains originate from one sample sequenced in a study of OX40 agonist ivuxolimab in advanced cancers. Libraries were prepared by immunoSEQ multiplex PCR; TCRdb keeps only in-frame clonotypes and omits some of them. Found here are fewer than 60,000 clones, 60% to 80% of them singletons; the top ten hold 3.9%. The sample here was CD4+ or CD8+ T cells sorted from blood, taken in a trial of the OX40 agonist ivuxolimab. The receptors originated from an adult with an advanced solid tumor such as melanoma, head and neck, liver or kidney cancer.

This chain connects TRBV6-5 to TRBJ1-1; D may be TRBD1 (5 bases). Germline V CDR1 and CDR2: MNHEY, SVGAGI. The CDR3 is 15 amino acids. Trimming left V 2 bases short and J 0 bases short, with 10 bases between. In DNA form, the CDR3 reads TGTGCCAGCAGTTACGGCAGGGTGATGAACACTGAAGCTTTCTTT. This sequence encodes CASSYGRVMNTEAFF.

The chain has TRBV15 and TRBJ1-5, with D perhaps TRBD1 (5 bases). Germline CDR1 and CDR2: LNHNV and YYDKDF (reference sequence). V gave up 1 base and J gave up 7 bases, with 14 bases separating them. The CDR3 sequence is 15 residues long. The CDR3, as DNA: TGTGCCACCAGCAGAGGGCAGGGAGGGATCCAGCCCCAGCATTTT. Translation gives CATSRGQGGIQPQHF.

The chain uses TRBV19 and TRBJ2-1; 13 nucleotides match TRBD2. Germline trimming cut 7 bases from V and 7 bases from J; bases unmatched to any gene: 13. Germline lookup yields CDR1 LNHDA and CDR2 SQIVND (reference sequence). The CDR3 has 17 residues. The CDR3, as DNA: TGTGCCAGTACTTCAAATGGACTAGCGGGAGCAGGTAATGAGCAGTTCTTC. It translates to CASTSNGLAGAGNEQFF.

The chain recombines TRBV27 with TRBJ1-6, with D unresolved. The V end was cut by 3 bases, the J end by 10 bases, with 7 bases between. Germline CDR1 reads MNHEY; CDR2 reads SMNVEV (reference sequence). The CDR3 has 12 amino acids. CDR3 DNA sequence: TGTGCCAGCAGTTTCAGCCAATCACCCCTCCACTTT. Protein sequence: CASSFSQSPLHF.

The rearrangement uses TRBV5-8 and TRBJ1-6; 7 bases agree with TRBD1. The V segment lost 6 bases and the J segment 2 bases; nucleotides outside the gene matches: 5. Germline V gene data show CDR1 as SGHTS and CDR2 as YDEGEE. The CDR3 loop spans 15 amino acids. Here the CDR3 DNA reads TGTGCCAGCAAGCCGGGACAGACCTATAATTCACCCCTCCACTTT. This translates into CASKPGQTYNSPLHF. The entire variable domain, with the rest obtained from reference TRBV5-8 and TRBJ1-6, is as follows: EAGVTQSPTHLIKTRGQQATLRCSPISGHTSVYWYQQALGLGLQFLLWYDEGEERNRGNFPPRFSGRQFPNYSSELNVNALELEDSALYLCASKPGQTYNSPLHFGNGTRLTVT.